This paragraph covers one TCR beta chain sequence. This entry is derived from a study of blood T cell repertoires in COVID-19. Study overall: Sites in the United States, Italy and Spain provided acute and convalescent COVID-19 samples.

In the source study's methods: Amplification of reference gene primers was used by the study to estimate nucleated cell counts. Clones were read by immunoSEQ multiplex PCR, and TCRdb kept only the in-frame ones, dropping some. The DNA was the basis for D and trimming; V, J and clone size are from that table. The sample shows under 550,000 clones, 70% to 90% of them seen only once. The CDR3 sequence is 13 residues long. The germline V gene encodes CDR1 SGHNT and CDR2 YYREEE (reference sequence). Trimming took 4 bases from V and 11 from J, leaving 18 bases between them. The TCR sequence derives from a man aged 18 to 29 with COVID-19, enrolled during active disease. The chain carries TRBV5-4 and TRBJ1-1; no reliable D call. The specimen was peripheral blood. The CDR3 sequence: CASSPAGSRKAFF. The CDR3 coding sequence is TGTGCCAGCAGCCCCGCCGGCAGCAGGAAGGCTTTCTTT.